Shown below are 26 T cell receptor beta chains from a single sample sequenced in a study of cytomegalovirus exposure and HLA in healthy donors. Sequenced by immunoSEQ multiplex PCR; TCRdb stores in-frame clones only, minus some. The sample lists tens of thousands of clones; approximately 89% were seen once. Input material: PBMCs. The receptor set was obtained from a young woman in good health and CMV-seropositive.

V and J are TRBV28 and TRBJ1-2; D is possibly TRBD1 (5 bases). The CDR3 length is 14 residues. Germline lookup yields CDR1 MDHEN and CDR2 SYDVKM. V was trimmed by 6 bases and J by 8 bases, leaving 19 bases between them. Here the CDR3 reads CASRPIGQGAGYTF. The CDR3 bases are TGTGCCAGCAGACCTATTGGCCAAGGGGCGGGCTACACCTTC.

The V call is TRBV28, the J call TRBJ1-4; D possibly corresponds to TRBD1 (6 bases). CDR3 length: 15 amino acids. CDR1 and CDR2 from the germline V gene are MDHEN and SYDVKM. Trimming left V 5 bases short and J 3 bases short, with 13 bases between. The CDR3 DNA sequence: TGTGCCAGCAGTCCGGGGGGGCGGCCTAATGAAAAACTGTTTTTT. The encoded protein is CASSPGGRPNEKLFF.

V is TRBV5-6 and J is TRBJ2-3, with TRBD2 identical over 10 bases. The CDR3 runs 19 residues. V lost 2 bases and J lost 2; bases outside the gene matches: 14. Germline loops: CDR1 SGHDT, CDR2 YYEEEE. The CDR3 DNA reads as TGTGCCAGCAGCTTAAATTTCGTCACTAGCGGGGCCCACACAGATACGCAGTATTTT. Protein product: CASSLNFVTSGAHTDTQYF.

This clone was seen a single time. The rearrangement joins TRBV5-1 to TRBJ2-4, with a tentative D call TRBD1 (5 bases). Trimming took 4 bases from V and 0 from J, leaving 17 bases between them. Germline loops: CDR1 SGHRS, CDR2 YFSETQ. This CDR3 has 17 residues. The CDR3 DNA is TGCGCCAGCAGCCGAGACAGTTTTCAACTAGCCAAAAACATTCAGTACTTC. It codes for CASSRDSFQLAKNIQYF.

The genes are TRBV6-1 and TRBJ1-6; D is unresolved. The CDR3 extends over 15 amino acids. Trimming took 6 bases from V and 6 from J, leaving 15 bases between them. In germline, CDR1 is MNHNS, CDR2 SASEGT. This chain's CDR3 is CASRQSLFGNSPLHF. The CDR3 DNA reads TGTGCCAGCAGACAGAGCTTGTTCGGTAATTCACCCCTCCACTTT.

The J gene is TRBJ1-5, the V gene TRBV10-3; 7 positions agree with TRBD1. The CDR3 loop spans 14 amino acids. The germline CDR1 and CDR2 sequences are ENHRY and SYGVKD. The V and J ends lost 5 bases and 2 bases, in that order; junction bases with no gene match: 3. Here the CDR3 reads CAISPDRRNQPQHF. The DNA of the CDR3 is TGTGCCATCAGTCCGGACAGGCGCAATCAGCCCCAGCATTTT.

This clone was detected ten times or more. V is TRBV6-4 and J is TRBJ2-3; 10 nucleotides line up with TRBD2. CDR3 size: 15 residues. The V and J ends lost 3 bases and 2 bases, in that order; junction bases with no gene match: 2. Germline values: CDR1 MRHNA, CDR2 SNTAGT. For the CDR3, the DNA is TGTGCCAGCAGTGAGAGCGGGGGGGCCACAGATACGCAGTATTTT. It encodes CASSESGGATDTQYF.

CDR3 nucleotide sequence: TGTGCCAGCAGTTCAAACAGGGGGAATGAGCAGTTCTTC. It encodes CASSSNRGNEQFF. The chain recombines TRBV6-5 with TRBJ2-1, with 8 nucleotides matching TRBD1. Per germline, CDR1 MNHEY and CDR2 SVGAGI. V was pared by 4 bases and J by 7 bases, with 3 bases of the junction left unmatched. The length of the CDR3 is 13 residues.

This chain links TRBV9 with TRBJ2-1; 13 nucleotides agree with TRBD2. Germline V gene lookup returns CDR1 SGDLS and CDR2 YYNGEE. V shed 4 bases and J 3 bases; nucleotides not matched to a gene: 4. The length of the CDR3 is 16 residues. Here the CDR3 reads CASSSLAGGVYNEQFF. The CDR3 nucleotides read TGTGCCAGCAGCTCACTAGCGGGGGGGGTCTACAATGAGCAGTTCTTC.

The rearrangement joins TRBV27 to TRBJ2-7; D is undetermined. Germline V gene sequence: CDR1 MNHEY, CDR2 SMNVEV (reference sequence). Between the trimmed V and J ends, which lost 6 bases and 5 bases, there was a span of 8 bases. The length of the CDR3 is 11 residues. CDR3 sequence: CASSYLDEQYF. The CDR3 DNA is TGTGCCAGCAGCTATCTGGACGAGCAGTACTTC.

The rearrangement uses TRBV11-2 and TRBJ1-6, with 8 bases aligning to TRBD1. The junction had 10 bases not matched to a gene; V was cut back by 2 bases and J by 7 bases. Germline V gene sequence: CDR1 SGHAT, CDR2 FQNNGV. This CDR3 spans 17 amino acids. In DNA, the CDR3 is TGTGCCAGCAGCTTAACCCCCCCACAGGGGGGAAATTCACCCCTCCACTTT. Translated, it gives CASSLTPPQGGNSPLHF. Full variable domain (outside the CDR3, taken from reference TRBV11-2 and TRBJ1-6): EAGVAQSPRYKIIEKRQSVAFWCNPISGHATLYWYQQILGQGPKLLIQFQNNGVVDDSQLPKDRFSAERLKGVDSTLKIQPAKLEDSAVYLCASSLTPPQGGNSPLHFGNGTRLTVT.

The chain couples TRBV2 to TRBJ1-5; TRBD1 agrees at 8 bases. Losses at the gene ends were 6 bases for V and 7 bases for J; bases not matched to a gene: 11. CDR1 and CDR2 (germline): SNHLY, FYNNEI. The CDR3 extends over 15 amino acids. The CDR3 here is CASSLTSGQGQPQHF. CDR3 bases: TGTGCCAGCAGCCTTACGTCTGGACAGGGACAGCCCCAGCATTTT.

This clone was counted between two and nine times. V usage is TRBV19 and J usage is TRBJ1-1; D might be TRBD1 (6 bases). CDR3 length equals 14 residues. Trimming pared 4 bases from V and 0 bases from J, leaving 9 bases between. The germline V gene encodes CDR1 LNHDA and CDR2 SQIVND (reference sequence). The CDR3 loop reads CASSSGQMNTEAFF. Written as DNA, the CDR3 is TGTGCCAGTAGTAGCGGACAGATGAACACTGAAGCTTTCTTT. The full variable domain, with the rest looked up from reference TRBV19 and TRBJ1-1, is DGGITQSPKYLFRKEGQNVTLSCEQNLNHDAMYWYRQDPGQGLRLIYYSQIVNDFQKGDIAEGYSVSREKKESFPLTVTSAQKNPTAFYLCASSSGQMNTEAFFGQGTRLTVV.

The V call is TRBV19, the J call TRBJ1-1; D is ambiguous. The CDR3 has 15 amino acids. The germline V gene has CDR1 LNHDA and CDR2 SQIVND (reference sequence). The V end was cut by 7 bases, the J end by 4 bases, with 19 bases between. The CDR3 DNA follows: TGTGCCAGTATTCACCGCTCCGGGATTTCCACTGAAGCTTTCTTT. As protein: CASIHRSGISTEAFF.

V and J are TRBV5-4 and TRBJ1-1, with a tentative D call TRBD1 (5 bases). Germline V CDR1 and CDR2: SGHNT, YYREEE (reference sequence). Trimming cost V 4 bases and J 0 bases, with 10 bases left between them. The CDR3 runs to 14 residues. The chain's CDR3 is CASSADTMNTEAFF. The CDR3 DNA reads as TGTGCCAGCAGCGCGGACACGATGAACACTGAAGCTTTCTTT.

This clone has only a few counts. This chain joins TRBV2 and TRBJ1-6, with 8 bases aligning to TRBD1. Germline CDR1 SNHLY, CDR2 FYNNEI. The CDR3 runs to 14 residues. With 5 bases clipped from V and 6 bases from J, the junction kept 3 bases outside the gene matches. The DNA of the CDR3 is TGTGCCAGCAGTAACGGACAGGGTAATTCACCCCTCCACTTT. Amino acids: CASSNGQGNSPLHF.

The rearrangement uses TRBV4-1 and TRBJ2-1, with 10 nucleotides matching TRBD2. Germline V gene data show CDR1 as MGHRA and CDR2 as YSYEKL. V trimming: 6 bases; J trimming: 4 bases; junction bases outside the gene matches: 6. The CDR3 has 15 amino acids. CDR3 coding DNA: TGCGCCAGCAGTAGAGCGGGGGGGCTTTACAATGAGCAGTTCTTC. It yields the protein CASSRAGGLYNEQFF.

This clone was detected once. The J gene is TRBJ2-1, the V gene TRBV5-1, with unresolved D. Germline V CDR1 and CDR2: SGHRS, YFSETQ. This CDR3 has 15 amino acids. V lost 7 bases to trimming and J lost 0 bases, with 14 bases between them. CDR3 residues: CASARSFGSYNEQFF. The DNA for the CDR3 is TGCGCCAGCGCCCGGAGTTTCGGCTCCTACAATGAGCAGTTCTTC.

This sequence joins TRBV4-2 and TRBJ1-4; tentatively, D is TRBD1 (5 bases). V lost 0 bases, J lost 8 bases, and 16 bases lay in between. Germline-derived CDR1 and CDR2 are LGHNA and YNFKEQ. This CDR3 region has 16 residues. DNA of the CDR3: TGTGCCAGCAGCCAAGATCTCCAGGGCCAGCGCGAAAAACTGTTTTTT. Translated, it gives CASSQDLQGQREKLFF.

The rearrangement joins TRBV5-1 to TRBJ2-1; 8 nucleotides match TRBD2. The CDR3 covers 15 residues. The V gene end was trimmed by 4 bases and the J gene end by 5 bases; junction bases not matched to a gene: 8. Germline CDR1 SGHRS, CDR2 YFSETQ. As DNA, the CDR3 is TGCGCCAGCAGCGAGGGACTAGGGTATGACAATGAGCAGTTCTTC. It translates to CASSEGLGYDNEQFF.

The chain couples TRBV7-2 to TRBJ2-7; 7 bases agree with TRBD1. The CDR3 has 14 amino acids. Trimming at V came to 8 bases and at J to 0 bases, leaving 7 bases not matched to a gene. Germline values: CDR1 SGHTA, CDR2 FQGNSA. The CDR3 DNA reads TGTGCCAGCGGAAGGGACAGCAACTCCTACGAGCAGTACTTC. This translates into CASGRDSNSYEQYF.

This sequence joins TRBV29-1 and TRBJ2-1, with D tentatively TRBD1 (5 bases). Germline V lookup: CDR1 SQVTM, CDR2 ANQGSEA. V lost 4 bases and J 9 bases, leaving 10 bases between the germline ends. This CDR3 is built from 11 residues. The CDR3 region is CSVVRQLEQFF. In nucleotides, the CDR3 is TGCAGCGTTGTGCGACAGCTTGAGCAGTTCTTC.

The CDR3 nucleotides are TGCGCCAGCAGCCAAGATCTACAGGATGCAACTAATGAAAAACTGTTTTTT. This codes for CASSQDLQDATNEKLFF. The rearrangement links TRBV4-1 to TRBJ1-4; possible D gene TRBD1, 5 bases. Germline loops: CDR1 MGHRA, CDR2 YSYEKL. The CDR3 is 17 amino acids. Trimming removed 0 bases at V and 0 bases at J, with 11 bases between.

The chain carries TRBV30 and TRBJ1-4; possible D gene TRBD1, 6 bases. The V gene's germline CDR1 is GTSNPN and CDR2 SVGIG (reference sequence). The V end lost 1 base, the J end lost 6 bases, and 9 bases lay between the germline ends. The CDR3 extends over 13 amino acids. The CDR3 DNA reads as TGTGCCTGGAGTGATACAGGGTATGAAAAACTGTTTTTT. Amino acid sequence: CAWSDTGYEKLFF. Full variable domain (remainder filled in from reference TRBV30 and TRBJ1-4): SQTIHQWPATLVQPVGSPLSLECTVEGTSNPNLYWYRQAAGRGLQLLFYSVGIGQISSEVPQNLSASRPQDRQFILSSKKLLLSDSGFYLCAWSDTGYEKLFFGSGTQLSVL.

The CDR3 spells CASSQDGRGKAFF. The CDR3 bases are TGCGCCAGCAGCCAAGACGGGAGGGGGAAAGCTTTCTTT. This chain links TRBV4-1 with TRBJ1-1, with D maybe TRBD1 (6 bases). This CDR3 is 13 amino acids long. Looked up from germline, CDR1 is MGHRA and CDR2 is YSYEKL. V lost 0 bases, J lost 9 bases, and 11 bases lay in between.

The sample holds one count of this clone. The chain employs TRBV27 and TRBJ2-7; 14 positions agree with TRBD2. Germline V gene data show CDR1 as MNHEY and CDR2 as SMNVEV (reference sequence). This CDR3 comprises 18 residues. V shed 4 bases, J shed 2 bases, and the junction held 10 bases outside the gene matches. As DNA, the CDR3 is TGTGCCAGCAGTTCCCTGACTAGCGGGGGGGCCGATACCTACGAGCAGTACTTC. Its protein product is CASSSLTSGGADTYEQYF.